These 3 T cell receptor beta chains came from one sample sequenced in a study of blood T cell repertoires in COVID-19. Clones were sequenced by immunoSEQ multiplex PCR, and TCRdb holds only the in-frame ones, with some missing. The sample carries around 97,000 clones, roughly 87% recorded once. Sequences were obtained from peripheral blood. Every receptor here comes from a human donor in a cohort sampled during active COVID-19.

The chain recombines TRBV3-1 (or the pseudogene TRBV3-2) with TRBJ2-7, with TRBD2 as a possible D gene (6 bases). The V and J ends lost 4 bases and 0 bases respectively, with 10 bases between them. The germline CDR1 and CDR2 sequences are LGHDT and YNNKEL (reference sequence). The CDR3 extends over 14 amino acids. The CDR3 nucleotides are TGTGCCAGCAGCCGGCCTAGCGTCTCCTACGAGCAGTACTTC. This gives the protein CASSRPSVSYEQYF.

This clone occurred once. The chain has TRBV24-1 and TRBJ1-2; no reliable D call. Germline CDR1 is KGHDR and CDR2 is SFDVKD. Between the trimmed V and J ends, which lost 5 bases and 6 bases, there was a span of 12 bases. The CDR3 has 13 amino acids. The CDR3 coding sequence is TGTGCCACCAGTGCCGGGAGTGGTGATGGCTACACCTTC. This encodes CATSAGSGDGYTF.

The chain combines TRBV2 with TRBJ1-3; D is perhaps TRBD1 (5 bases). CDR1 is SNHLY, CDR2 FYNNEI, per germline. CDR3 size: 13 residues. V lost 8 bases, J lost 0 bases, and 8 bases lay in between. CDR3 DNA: TGTGCCAGCCTGACAGTCTCTGGAAACACCATATATTTT. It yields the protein CASLTVSGNTIYF.